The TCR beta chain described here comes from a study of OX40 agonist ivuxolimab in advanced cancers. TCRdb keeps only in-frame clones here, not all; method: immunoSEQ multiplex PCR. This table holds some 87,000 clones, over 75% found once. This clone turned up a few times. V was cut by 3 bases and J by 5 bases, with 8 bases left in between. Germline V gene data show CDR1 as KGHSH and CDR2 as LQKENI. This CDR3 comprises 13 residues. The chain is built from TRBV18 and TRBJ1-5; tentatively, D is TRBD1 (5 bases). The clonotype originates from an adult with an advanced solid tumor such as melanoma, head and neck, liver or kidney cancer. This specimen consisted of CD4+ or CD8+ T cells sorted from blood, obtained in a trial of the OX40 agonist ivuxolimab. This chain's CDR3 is CASSPGRDQPQHF. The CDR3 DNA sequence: TGTGCCAGCTCACCCGGCAGGGATCAGCCCCAGCATTTT.